Presented here are 13 T cell receptor beta chains from one specimen sequenced in a study of early T cells in non-severe SARS-CoV-2 infection. MiXCR was run by TCRdb on the 5' RACE reads, yielding one entry per CDR3 protein. The sample holds about 60,000 distinct CDR3 sequences, 5.5% to 6.5% seen once. The sample comprised whole blood. These TCRs come from an adult who was a healthcare worker with PCR-confirmed SARS-CoV-2 infection or an uninfected control (not recorded which).

Many counts were recorded for this clonotype. This chain links TRBV7-2 with TRBJ2-3, with D unresolved. The CDR3 totals 13 residues. Per the germline V gene, CDR1 is SGHTA and CDR2 is FQGNSA. The V gene lost 2 bases and the J gene lost 5 bases, with 8 bases spanning the gap. CDR3 residues: CASSLKYGDTQYF. For the CDR3, the DNA is TGTGCCAGCAGCTTAAAATACGGAGATACGCAGTATTTT.

This clonotype was observed at least ten times. J is TRBJ1-5 and V is TRBV27; 8 bases match TRBD1. With V trimmed by 6 bases and J by 6 bases, 10 bases remained unmatched. The CDR3 extends over 15 amino acids. Germline CDR1 reads MNHEY; CDR2 reads SMNVEV (reference sequence). The CDR3 DNA reads as TGTGCCAGCAGCTTCCAGGGGGCAGGGGGTCAGCCCCAGCATTTT. Encoded protein: CASSFQGAGGQPQHF.

This clonotype was observed at least ten times. J is TRBJ2-5 and V is TRBV20-1, with 9 bases lining up with TRBD1. The germline CDR1 and CDR2 sequences are DFQATT and SNEGSKA (reference sequence). The CDR3 spans 13 residues. V shed 7 bases, J shed 5 bases, and the junction held 8 bases outside the gene matches. In DNA, the CDR3 is TGCAGTGTTCCGGGACAGGGTCATGAGACCCAGTACTTC. Translated: CSVPGQGHETQYF.

This clonotype was seen more than once but under ten times. The rearrangement uses TRBV12-3 or TRBV12-4 and TRBJ2-1, with D perhaps given as TRBD1 or TRBD2 (5 bases each). The CDR3 has 15 residues. V lost 6 bases, J lost 4 bases, and 16 bases lay in between. The CDR3 sequence: CASSNRDGHYNEQFF. The DNA of the CDR3 is TGTGCCAGCAGCAACCGGGACGGACATTACAATGAGCAGTTCTTC.

The chain carries TRBV7-9 and TRBJ2-1, with D perhaps TRBD1 or TRBD2 (6 bases each). There are 16 residues in the CDR3. Per germline, CDR1 SEHNR and CDR2 FQNEAQ (reference sequence). V gave up 5 bases and J gave up 7 bases, with 21 bases separating them. In nucleotides, the CDR3 is TGTGCCAGCAGCCGACCGGGGGCTAGCCGGGGTAATGAGCAGTTCTTC. Protein product: CASSRPGASRGNEQFF. Combining the CDR3 with reference TRBV7-9 and TRBJ2-1 gives the whole variable domain DTGVSQNPRHKITKRGQNVTFRCDPISEHNRLYWYRQTLGQGPEFLTYFQNEAQLEKSRLLSDRFSAERPKGSFSTLEIQRTEQGDSAMYLCASSRPGASRGNEQFFGPGTRLTVL.

There are many counts of this clonotype. The chain has TRBV4-2 and TRBJ1-6; TRBD1 is a possible D gene (6 bases). Germline V gives CDR1 LGHNA, CDR2 YNFKEQ. The V end lost 0 bases, the J end lost 9 bases, and 12 bases lay between the germline ends. This CDR3 has 15 residues. CDR3 protein: CASSQDVGGSSPLHF. As DNA, the CDR3 is TGTGCCAGCAGCCAAGACGTAGGGGGGAGTTCACCCCTCCACTTT.

The table lists this clonotype with many counts. The CDR3, as DNA: TGTGCCACCCCCGGAATGGGGGCCTACTACAATGAGCAGTTCTTC. Translated, it gives CATPGMGAYYNEQFF. This chain uses TRBV28 with TRBJ2-1, with D maybe TRBD1 (6 bases). CDR1 is MDHEN, CDR2 SYDVKM, per germline. The CDR3 extends over 15 amino acids. V dropped 10 bases and J dropped 3 bases, with 19 bases sitting between them. Full variable domain (outside the CDR3, taken from reference TRBV28 and TRBJ2-1): DVKVTQSSRYLVKRTGEKVFLECVQDMDHENMFWYRQDPGLGLRLIYFSYDVKMKEKGDIPEGYSVSREKKERFSLILESASTNQTSMYLCATPGMGAYYNEQFFGPGTRLTVL.

The chain is built from TRBV13 and TRBJ2-3; D unresolved. Germline values: CDR1 PRHDT, CDR2 FYEKMQ (reference sequence). The V end lost 4 bases, the J end lost 4 bases, and 9 bases lay between the germline ends. The CDR3 has 13 amino acids. CDR3 nucleotide sequence: TGTGCCAGCAGCTCCGTGGGCGCAGATACGCAGTATTTT. It translates to CASSSVGADTQYF.

This clonotype was seen a few times. The chain carries TRBV20-1 and TRBJ2-5, with TRBD1 matching over 7 bases. With 3 bases clipped from V and 11 bases from J, the junction kept 3 bases outside the gene matches. Per germline, CDR1 DFQATT and CDR2 SNEGSKA (reference sequence). The CDR3 totals 10 residues. The CDR3 DNA sequence: TGCAGTGCTAGTACAGGGGTTCAGTACTTC. It translates to CSASTGVQYF.

This clonotype appeared many times. The V and J genes are TRBV11-2 and TRBJ2-3; D uncertain. This CDR3 contains 13 residues. Germline CDR1 and CDR2: SGHAT and FQNNGV. V shed 3 bases and J shed 4 bases, with 8 bases lying between them. CDR3 region: CASSLSGPDTQYF. As DNA, the CDR3 is TGTGCCAGCAGCTTGTCGGGCCCAGATACGCAGTATTTT.

The chain couples TRBV30 to TRBJ2-1; D not resolved. The CDR3 extends over 13 amino acids. Per germline, CDR1 GTSNPN and CDR2 SVGIG (reference sequence). V lost 4 bases and J 0 bases, leaving 7 bases between the germline ends. CDR3 loop: CAWTPSSYNEQFF. The CDR3 DNA reads TGTGCCTGGACCCCGAGCTCCTACAATGAGCAGTTCTTC.

This clonotype appeared many times. This chain joins TRBV7-2 and TRBJ2-2; the D gene is possibly TRBD2 (5 bases). The CDR3 consists of 15 residues. The V end was cut by 1 base, the J end by 8 bases, with 14 bases between. Germline CDR1 reads SGHTA; CDR2 reads FQGNSA. This CDR3 reads CASSLDDYPPGELFF. DNA for the CDR3: TGTGCCAGCAGCTTAGACGACTACCCCCCGGGGGAGCTGTTTTTT.

In its sample, this clonotype was seen many times. The chain combines TRBV12-3 or TRBV12-4 with TRBJ2-1; possible D gene TRBD1, 5 bases. V was shortened by 7 bases and J by 5 bases, with 12 bases between the two germline ends. This CDR3 is built from 13 residues. CDR3 amino acids: CASKTDENNEQFF. DNA for the CDR3: TGTGCCAGCAAGACAGACGAGAACAATGAGCAGTTCTTC.